The rows below give T cell receptor beta chains drawn from one sample of a study of cytomegalovirus exposure and HLA in healthy donors. TCRdb keeps only in-frame clones here, not all; method: immunoSEQ multiplex PCR. The data hold approximately 280,000 clones, with 65% to 90% observed a single time. Material for sequencing was PBMCs. The receptor source for this set is a woman aged 18-29 years in good health and CMV-seronegative. Each CDR3 is given with its conserved first and last residue. The order of the fields is D gene, J gene, V gene, clone size, CDR3 protein, CDR3 DNA. D genes are given only for firm matches. The size field is filled for only some rows; it gives once, few, many or a size class.

.,TRBJ1-2,TRBV5-1,.,CASSLVFQGGDGYTF,TGCGCCAGCAGCTTGGTATTCCAGGGAGGGGATGGCTACACCTTC
TRBD1,TRBJ2-1,TRBV7-6,many,CASSSTGQGALYEQFF,TGTGCCAGCAGCTCAACTGGACAGGGGGCTCTTTATGAGCAGTTCTTC
TRBD1,TRBJ2-2,TRBV7-6,.,CASSLGQGGAGELFF,TGTGCCAGCAGCTTGGGACAGGGGGGGGCCGGGGAGCTGTTTTTT
TRBD2,TRBJ2-5,TRBV2,once,CASSRGVGETQYF,TGTGCCAGCTCGCGGGGGGTGGGAGAGACCCAGTACTTC
.,TRBJ1-5,TRBV27,.,CASSLVWAGNQPQHF,TGTGCCAGCAGTTTAGTGTGGGCAGGGAATCAGCCCCAGCATTTT
.,TRBJ2-7,TRBV7-9,.,CASSLGGDYLYEQYF,TGTGCCAGCAGCTTAGGAGGAGACTATCTCTACGAGCAGTACTTC
TRBD1,TRBJ1-2,TRBV5-1,.,CASSFGQGPLSGYTF,TGCGCCAGCAGCTTCGGACAGGGACCCCTCTCCGGCTACACCTTC
.,TRBJ2-7,TRBV4-3,.,CASSQEAWAYEQYF,TGCGCCAGCAGCCAAGAAGCATGGGCATACGAGCAGTACTTC
.,TRBJ1-2,TRBV9,few,CASSLGGRNGYTF,TGTGCCAGCAGCCTAGGGGGGCGTAATGGCTACACCTTC
.,TRBJ1-6,TRBV19,once,CASRETGFDIGGSPLHF,TGTGCCAGTAGGGAGACAGGATTTGATATAGGGGGTTCACCCCTCCACTTT
.,TRBJ1-3,TRBV25-1,.,CASSERGQLRGSIYF,TGTGCCAGCAGTGAACGGGGCCAACTCAGGGGATCCATATATTTT
TRBD1,TRBJ2-7,TRBV18,few,CASSPRQGADEQYF,TGTGCCAGCTCACCCCGACAGGGGGCGGACGAGCAGTACTTC
TRBD1,TRBJ2-2,TRBV9,.,CASSATGTVTYSSNTGELFF,TGTGCCAGCAGCGCAACCGGGACAGTTACTTATAGCTCGAACACCGGGGAGCTGTTTTTT
.,TRBJ1-1,TRBV28,.,CASSLLSGTEAFF,TGTGCCAGCAGTTTACTTTCGGGGACTGAAGCTTTCTTT
TRBD2,TRBJ2-1,TRBV7-2,.,CASSPGLAGANEQFF,TGTGCCAGCAGCCCTGGACTAGCGGGAGCTAATGAGCAGTTCTTC
TRBD1,TRBJ2-6,TRBV30,.,CAWSRDRGLAGANVLTF,TGTGCCTGGAGTCGGGACAGGGGGCTTGCTGGGGCCAACGTCCTGACTTTC
TRBD1,TRBJ2-7,TRBV7-3,.,CASSPGTGGDYEQYF,TGTGCCAGCAGCCCCGGGACAGGGGGCGACTACGAGCAGTACTTC
.,TRBJ2-5,TRBV5-1,.,CASSTQETQYF,TGCGCCAGCAGCACACAAGAGACCCAGTACTTC
.,TRBJ1-6,TRBV19,.,CASSISPQALSGISPLHF,TGTGCCAGTAGTATATCTCCCCAGGCCTTGAGCGGAATTTCACCCCTCCACTTT
.,TRBJ1-2,TRBV19,.,CASSETGRANYGYTF,TGTGCCAGTAGTGAGACAGGCAGAGCTAACTATGGCTACACCTTC
TRBD1,TRBJ1-4,TRBV5-6,.,CASSTTRTGREKLFF,TGTGCCAGCAGCACAACCCGGACAGGTAGAGAAAAACTGTTTTTT
.,TRBJ1-2,TRBV6-4,.,CASSKTGTLQTGGYTF,TGTGCCAGCAGCAAAACTGGGACACTACAAACGGGTGGCTACACCTTC
.,TRBJ2-7,TRBV9,.,CASSANELVTYYEQYF,TGTGCCAGCAGCGCCAACGAACTAGTAACCTACTACGAGCAGTACTTC
.,TRBJ1-5,TRBV30,.,CAWSFPGGSQPQHF,TGTGCCTGGAGTTTTCCGGGGGGGAGTCAGCCCCAGCATTTT
.,TRBJ2-7,TRBV7-2,.,CASSLARTYEQYF,TGTGCCAGCAGCTTGGCCAGGACCTACGAGCAGTACTTC
.,TRBJ2-7,TRBV29-1,.,CSFLRRDSLSYEQYF,TGCAGCTTTCTACGCCGGGACTCCCTCTCCTACGAGCAGTACTTC
.,TRBJ1-5,TRBV27,.,CASSLSSGWANQPQHF,TGTGCCAGCAGTTTATCGTCAGGGTGGGCCAATCAGCCCCAGCATTTT
TRBD1,TRBJ1-2,TRBV5-1,.,CASSLGTVPNYGYTF,TGCGCCAGCAGCCTGGGGACAGTTCCTAACTATGGCTACACCTTC
TRBD2,TRBJ2-7,TRBV5-1,.,CASSLSLPGLAYEQYF,TGCGCCAGCAGCTTGAGTTTACCGGGACTAGCCTACGAGCAGTACTTC
TRBD2,TRBJ2-1,TRBV4-3,.,CASSQAGREVAEQFF,TGCGCCAGCAGCCAAGCAGGTCGGGAGGTGGCTGAGCAGTTCTTC
.,TRBJ2-3,TRBV12-2,.,CASRRRLAGAEVQITQYF,TGTGCAAGTCGCCGCAGACTAGCGGGAGCGGAAGTGCAGATAACGCAGTATTTT
TRBD1,TRBJ1-2,TRBV28,.,CASSFRDRGGGIDGYTF,TGTGCCAGCAGTTTCCGGGACAGGGGCGGGGGTATCGATGGCTACACCTTC
TRBD1,TRBJ1-5,TRBV29-1,.,CSVERGGGQPQHF,TGCAGCGTGGAGCGAGGGGGCGGTCAGCCCCAGCATTTT
.,TRBJ2-7,TRBV9,.,CASSPQSPYYEQYF,TGTGCCAGCAGCCCCCAGTCGCCGTACTACGAGCAGTACTTC
.,TRBJ1-3,TRBV9,.,CASSHGRNTIYF,TGTGCCAGCAGCCACGGTCGAAACACCATATATTTT
TRBD1,TRBJ1-3,TRBV9,.,CASSVSGQGIGNTIYF,TGTGCCAGCAGCGTAAGCGGACAGGGAATTGGAAACACCATATATTTT
TRBD1,TRBJ1-2,TRBV4-3,.,CASSQDWGDRRGYTF,TGCGCCAGCAGCCAAGATTGGGGGGACAGGCGTGGCTACACCTTC
TRBD2,TRBJ2-3,TRBV5-1,.,CASSSPSGRMVDTQYF,TGCGCCAGCAGCTCCCCTAGCGGGAGGATGGTAGATACGCAGTATTTT
TRBD2,TRBJ2-1,TRBV11-2,.,CASSPGGSGENNEQFF,TGTGCCAGCAGCCCAGGAGGGAGCGGGGAAAACAATGAGCAGTTCTTC
.,TRBJ2-7,TRBV11-3,.,CASSSKGGFEQYF,TGTGCCAGCAGCTCAAAGGGGGGGTTCGAGCAGTACTTC
.,TRBJ1-5,TRBV4-3,.,CASSQESGVSNQPQHF,TGCGCCAGCAGCCAAGAGTCAGGGGTTAGCAATCAACCCCAGCATTTT
TRBD2,TRBJ2-7,TRBV9,.,CASSVSGRAGEQYF,TGTGCCAGCAGCGTTAGCGGGAGGGCCGGCGAGCAGTACTTC
TRBD1,TRBJ1-2,TRBV5-1,.,CASSLGTGNGYTF,TGCGCCAGCAGCTTGGGGACAGGGAATGGCTACACCTTC
TRBD1,TRBJ1-4,TRBV4-3,few,CASSQGTGTGDEKLFF,TGCGCCAGCAGCCAAGGGACCGGGACAGGGGACGAAAAACTGTTTTTT
TRBD1,TRBJ1-1,TRBV5-4,.,CASSPTDRGLNTEAFF,TGTGCCAGCAGCCCAACGGACAGGGGGCTGAACACTGAAGCTTTCTTT
.,TRBJ2-7,TRBV30,.,CAWTQTGHFYEQYF,TGTGCCTGGACCCAGACAGGCCACTTTTACGAGCAGTACTTC
.,TRBJ1-6,TRBV9,.,CASSVESGKRNSPLHF,TGTGCCAGCAGCGTAGAATCCGGGAAGCGCAATTCACCCCTCCACTTT
.,TRBJ1-1,TRBV6-5,.,CASSYNGLNTEAFF,TGTGCCAGCAGTTACAACGGGTTAAACACTGAAGCTTTCTTT
.,TRBJ1-2,TRBV6-4,.,CASSDTGTSYGYTF,TGTGCCAGCAGTGACACAGGGACGTCCTATGGCTACACCTTC